A selection of T cell receptor beta chains follows, all from one sample in a study of response to subunit inactivated influenza vaccine. TCRdb re-called the RT-PCR reads with MiXCR, one entry per CDR3 protein. The sample includes around 530,000 distinct CDR3 sequences, approximately 17% of them seen just once. Sequenced here: CD4+ T cells sorted from PBMCs, sampled about 24 months after vaccination. These receptors were obtained from a man between 50 and 69 years old who received an inactivated influenza vaccine. CDR3s include the opening cysteine and the closing phenylalanine or tryptophan. Each record gives: CDR3 length, V gene, J gene, D gene, CDR3 protein. D genes are given only for firm matches.

>17|TRBV5-1|TRBJ2-2|TRBD2
CASSLASGITHTGELFF
>14|TRBV29-1|TRBJ2-3|.
CSVRRGYGTDTQYF
>14|TRBV20-1|TRBJ1-3|.
CSALSPNSGNTIYF
>13|TRBV5-1|TRBJ2-7|.
CASRLVARYEQYF
>13|TRBV12-3/TRBV12-4|TRBJ1-1|.
CASRTQGNTEAFF
>15|TRBV5-1|TRBJ2-3|.
CASSLEWGAMDTQYF
>14|TRBV12-3/TRBV12-4|TRBJ1-4|TRBD1
CASSLQGLDEKLFF
>14|TRBV18|TRBJ1-1|.
CASSPRIVNTEAFF
>14|TRBV7-9|TRBJ2-7|.
CASSLQGSPYEQYF
>16|TRBV5-1|TRBJ2-1|TRBD2
CASSMSASGGVNEQFF
>15|TRBV29-1|TRBJ2-5|TRBD1
CSVKRGTGVRETQYF
>16|TRBV21-1|TRBJ2-1|.
CASSKALRDSYNEQFF
>12|TRBV6-5|TRBJ1-3|.
CATGVTGNTIYF
>16|TRBV4-3|TRBJ2-1|TRBD2
CASSQDWLAGRNEQFF
>15|TRBV12-3/TRBV12-4|TRBJ2-3|TRBD1
CASSSYSTGADTQYF
>14|TRBV19|TRBJ2-1|.
CASRDPGSENEQFF
>16|TRBV5-1|TRBJ1-1|.
CASSTLRTDGNTEAFF
>12|TRBV11-3|TRBJ2-1|.
CASRGLGDEQFF
>14|TRBV7-2|TRBJ1-1|.
CASTQRQSNTEAFF
>12|TRBV7-9|TRBJ2-1|.
CASTQQGNEQFF
>14|TRBV27|TRBJ2-1|.
CASSSPGLSIRQFF
>14|TRBV5-6|TRBJ1-2|.
CASSLGGSLYGYTF
>18|TRBV6-2/TRBV6-3|TRBJ1-2|.
CASSYHMATGTLRFLYTF
>12|TRBV12-3/TRBV12-4|TRBJ2-1|.
CASSFTSNEQFF
>14|TRBV7-2|TRBJ2-7|.
CASSFFREAYEQYF
>16|TRBV20-1|TRBJ2-1|.
CSARDILLVLVNEQFF
>14|TRBV7-2|TRBJ2-2|.
CASRSGRFGGELFF
>16|TRBV12-3/TRBV12-4|TRBJ2-3|TRBD2
CASSLALAGATDTQYF
>20|TRBV5-1|TRBJ2-7|TRBD2
CASSPGFASGGVGGIYEQYF
>15|TRBV28|TRBJ2-1|.
CASSLLGESYNEQFF
>15|TRBV4-2|TRBJ2-1|.
CASSQSVLAYNEQFF
>15|TRBV12-3/TRBV12-4|TRBJ1-2|.
CASSLGGGLGYGYTF
>15|TRBV10-3|TRBJ2-3|.
CAISVAGRSADTQYF
>16|TRBV29-1|TRBJ2-7|.
CSVPGPRLGASYEQYF
>16|TRBV6-2/TRBV6-3|TRBJ2-6|TRBD1
CASRDREPSGANVLTF
>14|TRBV5-1|TRBJ2-3|.
CASSLDGTSNTQYF
>13|TRBV20-1|TRBJ2-7|.
CSASASSSYEQYF
>13|TRBV5-1|TRBJ2-5|.
CASSVTFRETQYF
>16|TRBV4-3|TRBJ2-3|.
CASSQDIAVGADTQYF
>13|TRBV5-1|TRBJ1-1|.
CASSLDRSPEAFF
>16|TRBV4-2|TRBJ1-3|.
CASSQETVAPGNTIYF
>13|TRBV7-2|TRBJ2-5|TRBD2
CASSSTSQETQYF
>16|TRBV3-1|TRBJ2-5|TRBD2
CASSPTSGGYQETQYF
>11|TRBV7-9|TRBJ1-2|.
CASSRRGGYTF
>18|TRBV4-2|TRBJ2-2|TRBD2
CASSQAARLAGWVGELFF
>16|TRBV9|TRBJ2-6|.
CASSPKYSSGANVLTF
>14|TRBV20-1|TRBJ2-1|.
CSAKQGGPVNEQFF
>15|TRBV2|TRBJ2-5|.
CASSEVGQREETQYF
>13|TRBV12-3/TRBV12-4|TRBJ1-1|TRBD1
CASRVPDRGKAFF